In this sample, the clone carrying this T cell receptor beta chain turned up a few times. V lost 6 bases and J lost 3, with 12 bases in between. From germline, CDR1 is MNHNS and CDR2 SASEGT. There are 14 residues in the CDR3. The data stem from a study of T-cell reconstitution after alpha-beta-depleted transplantation in children. Preparation of the TCRbeta library was carried out with unique molecular identifiers. TCRdb itself ran the PCR reads through MiXCR, one entry per CDR3 protein. The table lists 500,000 or so distinct CDR3 sequences, 30% to 35% of them singletons, with less than 2.5% in the top ten.

The sequencing used PBMCs from the stem cell graft donor, collected from the stem cell graft. The rearrangement links TRBV6-1 to TRBJ1-5; weak D call: TRBD1 (5 bases). The clonotype was recovered from a human donor who donated a stem cell graft to a child with aplastic anemia. The CDR3 loop reads CASREQAFNQPQHF. DNA for the CDR3: TGTGCCAGCAGGGAACAGGCGTTCAATCAGCCCCAGCATTTT.